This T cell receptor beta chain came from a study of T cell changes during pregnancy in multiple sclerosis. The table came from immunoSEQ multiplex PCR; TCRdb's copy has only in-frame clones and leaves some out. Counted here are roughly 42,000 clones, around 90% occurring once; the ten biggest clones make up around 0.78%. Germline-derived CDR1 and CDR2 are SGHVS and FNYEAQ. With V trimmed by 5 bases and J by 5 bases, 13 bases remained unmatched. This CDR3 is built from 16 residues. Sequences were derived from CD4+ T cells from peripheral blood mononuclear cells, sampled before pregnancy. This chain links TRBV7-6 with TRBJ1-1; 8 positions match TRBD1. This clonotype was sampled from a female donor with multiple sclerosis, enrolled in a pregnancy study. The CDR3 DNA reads TGTGCCAGCAGCCCATTAGATCCAACAGGGGGAACTGAAGCTTTCTTT. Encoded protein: CASSPLDPTGGTEAFF.